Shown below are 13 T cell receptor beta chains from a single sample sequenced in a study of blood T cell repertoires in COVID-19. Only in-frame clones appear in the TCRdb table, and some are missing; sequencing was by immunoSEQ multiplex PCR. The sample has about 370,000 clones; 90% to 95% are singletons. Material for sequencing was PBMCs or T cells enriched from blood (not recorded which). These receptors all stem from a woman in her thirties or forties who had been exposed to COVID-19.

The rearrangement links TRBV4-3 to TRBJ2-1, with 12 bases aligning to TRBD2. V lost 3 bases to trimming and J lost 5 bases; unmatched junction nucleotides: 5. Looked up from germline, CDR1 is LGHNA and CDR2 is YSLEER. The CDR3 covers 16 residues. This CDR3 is CASSHVLAGGHNEQFF. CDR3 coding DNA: TGCGCCAGCAGCCATGTTCTAGCGGGAGGGCACAATGAGCAGTTCTTC.

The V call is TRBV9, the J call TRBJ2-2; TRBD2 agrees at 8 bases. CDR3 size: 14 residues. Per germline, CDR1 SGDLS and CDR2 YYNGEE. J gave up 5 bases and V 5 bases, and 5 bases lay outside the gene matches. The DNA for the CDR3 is TGTGCCAGCAGAGCAAGCGGGGGAACCGGGGAGCTGTTTTTT. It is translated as CASRASGGTGELFF.

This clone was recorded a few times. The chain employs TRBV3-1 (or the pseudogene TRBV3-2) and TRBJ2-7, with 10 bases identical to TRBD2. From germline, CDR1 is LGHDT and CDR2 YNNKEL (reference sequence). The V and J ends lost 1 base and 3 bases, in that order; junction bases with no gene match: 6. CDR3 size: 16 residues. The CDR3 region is CASSQAVSGGFYEQYF. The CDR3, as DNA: TGTGCCAGCAGCCAAGCAGTTAGCGGGGGGTTCTACGAGCAGTACTTC.

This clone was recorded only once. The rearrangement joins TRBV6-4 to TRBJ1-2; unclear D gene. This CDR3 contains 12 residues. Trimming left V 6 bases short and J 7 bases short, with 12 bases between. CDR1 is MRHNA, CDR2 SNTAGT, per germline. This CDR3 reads CASRDLSGGYTF. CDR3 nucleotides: TGTGCCAGCAGGGACCTTTCGGGTGGCTACACCTTC.

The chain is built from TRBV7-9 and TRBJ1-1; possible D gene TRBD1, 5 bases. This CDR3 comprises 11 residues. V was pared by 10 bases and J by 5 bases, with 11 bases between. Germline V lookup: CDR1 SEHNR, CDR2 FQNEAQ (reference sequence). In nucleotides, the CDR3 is TGTGCCAACGGGGGGAATACTGAAGCTTTCTTT. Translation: CANGGNTEAFF.

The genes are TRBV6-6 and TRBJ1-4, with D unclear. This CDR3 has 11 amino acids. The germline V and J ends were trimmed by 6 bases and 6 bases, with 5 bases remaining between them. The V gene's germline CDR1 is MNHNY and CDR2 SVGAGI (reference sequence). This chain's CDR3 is CASSLDEKLFF. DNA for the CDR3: TGTGCCAGCAGCCTTGATGAAAAACTGTTTTTT.

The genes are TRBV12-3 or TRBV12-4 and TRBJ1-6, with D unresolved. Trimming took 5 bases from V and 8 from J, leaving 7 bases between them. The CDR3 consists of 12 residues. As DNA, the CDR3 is TGTGCCAGCAGTCGTGGCCATTCACCCCTCCACTTT. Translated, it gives CASSRGHSPLHF.

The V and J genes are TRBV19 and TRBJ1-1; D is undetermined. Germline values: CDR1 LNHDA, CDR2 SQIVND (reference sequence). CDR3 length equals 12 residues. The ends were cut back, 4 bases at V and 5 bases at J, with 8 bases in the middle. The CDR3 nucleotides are TGTGCCAGTAGTAAGAGAACGACTGAAGCTTTCTTT. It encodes CASSKRTTEAFF. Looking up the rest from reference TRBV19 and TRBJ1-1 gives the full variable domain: DGGITQSPKYLFRKEGQNVTLSCEQNLNHDAMYWYRQDPGQGLRLIYYSQIVNDFQKGDIAEGYSVSREKKESFPLTVTSAQKNPTAFYLCASSKRTTEAFFGQGTRLTVV.

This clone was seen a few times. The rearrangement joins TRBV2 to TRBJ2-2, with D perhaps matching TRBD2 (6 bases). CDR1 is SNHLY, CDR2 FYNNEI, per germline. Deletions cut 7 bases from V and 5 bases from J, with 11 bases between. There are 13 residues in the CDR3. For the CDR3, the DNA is TGTGCCAGCAACGGGGGTGAGACCGGGGAGCTGTTTTTT. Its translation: CASNGGETGELFF.

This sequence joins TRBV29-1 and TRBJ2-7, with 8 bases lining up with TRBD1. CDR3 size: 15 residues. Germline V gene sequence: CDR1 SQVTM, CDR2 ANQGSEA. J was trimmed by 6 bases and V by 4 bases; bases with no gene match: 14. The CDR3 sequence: CSVGTGTGKGREQYF. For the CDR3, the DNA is TGCAGCGTTGGAACCGGGACAGGAAAAGGACGCGAGCAGTACTTC.

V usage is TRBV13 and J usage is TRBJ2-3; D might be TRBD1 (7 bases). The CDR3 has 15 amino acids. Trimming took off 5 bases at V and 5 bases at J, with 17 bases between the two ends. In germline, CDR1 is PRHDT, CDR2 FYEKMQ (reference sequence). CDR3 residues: CASSRQGGAGDTQYF. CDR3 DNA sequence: TGTGCCAGCAGCCGACAGGGAGGAGCAGGAGATACGCAGTATTTT.

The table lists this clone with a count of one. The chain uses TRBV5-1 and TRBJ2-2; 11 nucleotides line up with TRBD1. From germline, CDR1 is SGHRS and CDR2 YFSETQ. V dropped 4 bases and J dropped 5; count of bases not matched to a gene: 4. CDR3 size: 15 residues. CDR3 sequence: CASSAGTGGTGELFF. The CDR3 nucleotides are TGCGCCAGCAGCGCCGGGACAGGGGGGACCGGGGAGCTGTTTTTT.

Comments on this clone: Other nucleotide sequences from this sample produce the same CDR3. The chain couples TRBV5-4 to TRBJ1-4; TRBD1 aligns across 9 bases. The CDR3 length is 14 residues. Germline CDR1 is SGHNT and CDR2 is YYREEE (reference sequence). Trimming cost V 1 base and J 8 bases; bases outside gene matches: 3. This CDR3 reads CASSLRDRDEKLFF. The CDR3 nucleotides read TGTGCCAGCAGCTTGCGGGACAGGGACGAAAAACTGTTTTTT.